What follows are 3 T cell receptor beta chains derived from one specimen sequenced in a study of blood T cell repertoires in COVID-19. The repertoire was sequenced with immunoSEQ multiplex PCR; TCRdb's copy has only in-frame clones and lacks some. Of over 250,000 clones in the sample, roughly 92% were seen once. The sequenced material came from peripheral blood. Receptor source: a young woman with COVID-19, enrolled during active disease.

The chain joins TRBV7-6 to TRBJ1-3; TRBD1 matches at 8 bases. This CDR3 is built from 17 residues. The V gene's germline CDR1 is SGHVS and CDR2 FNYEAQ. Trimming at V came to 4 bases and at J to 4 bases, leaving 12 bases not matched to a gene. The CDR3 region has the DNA TGTGCCAGCAGCTGGGACAGGACCTCCACCTCGGGAAACACCATATATTTT. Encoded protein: CASSWDRTSTSGNTIYF.

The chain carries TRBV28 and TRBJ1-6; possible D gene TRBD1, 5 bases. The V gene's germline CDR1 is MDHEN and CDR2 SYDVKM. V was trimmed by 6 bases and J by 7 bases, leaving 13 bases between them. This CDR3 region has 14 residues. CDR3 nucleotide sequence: TGTGCCAGCAGAGTTCAGGGTGGCAATTCACCCCTCCACTTT. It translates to CASRVQGGNSPLHF.

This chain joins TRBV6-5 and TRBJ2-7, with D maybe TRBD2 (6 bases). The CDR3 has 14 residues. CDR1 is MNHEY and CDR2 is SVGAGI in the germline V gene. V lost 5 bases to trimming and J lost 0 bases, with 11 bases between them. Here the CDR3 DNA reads TGTGCCAGCAGTCAACCTAGCGTCTCCTACGAGCAGTACTTC. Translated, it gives CASSQPSVSYEQYF.